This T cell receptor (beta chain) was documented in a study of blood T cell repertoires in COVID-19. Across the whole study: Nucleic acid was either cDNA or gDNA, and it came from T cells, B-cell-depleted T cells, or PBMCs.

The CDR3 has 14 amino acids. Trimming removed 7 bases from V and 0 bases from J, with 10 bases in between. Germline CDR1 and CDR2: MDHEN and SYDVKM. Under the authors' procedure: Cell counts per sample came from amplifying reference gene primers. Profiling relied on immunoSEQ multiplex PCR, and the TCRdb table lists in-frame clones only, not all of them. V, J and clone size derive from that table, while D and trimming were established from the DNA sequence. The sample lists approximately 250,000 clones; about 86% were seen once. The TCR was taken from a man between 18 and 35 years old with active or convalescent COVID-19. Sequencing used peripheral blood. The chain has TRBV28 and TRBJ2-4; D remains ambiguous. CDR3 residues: CASTLGVAKNIQYF. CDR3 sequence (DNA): TGTGCCAGCACCCTGGGCGTAGCCAAAAACATTCAGTACTTC. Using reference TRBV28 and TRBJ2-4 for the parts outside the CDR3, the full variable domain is DVKVTQSSRYLVKRTGEKVFLECVQDMDHENMFWYRQDPGLGLRLIYFSYDVKMKEKGDIPEGYSVSREKKERFSLILESASTNQTSMYLCASTLGVAKNIQYFGAGTRLSVL.